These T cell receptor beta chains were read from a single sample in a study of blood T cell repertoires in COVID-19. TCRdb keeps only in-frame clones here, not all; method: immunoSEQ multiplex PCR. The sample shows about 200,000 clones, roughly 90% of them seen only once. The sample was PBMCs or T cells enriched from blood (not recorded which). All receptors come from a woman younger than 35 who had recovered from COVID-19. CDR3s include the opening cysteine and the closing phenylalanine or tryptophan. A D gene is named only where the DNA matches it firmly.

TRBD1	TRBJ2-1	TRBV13	CASSPPGTAHNEQFF	TGTGCCAGCAGCCCACCCGGGACAGCCCACAATGAGCAGTTCTTC
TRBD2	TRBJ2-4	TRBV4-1	CASSQESVRDSGRHF	TGCGCCAGCAGCCAAGAATCGGTTCGGGATAGCGGGAGGCACTTC
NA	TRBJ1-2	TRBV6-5	CASSDSREANYGYTF	TGTGCCAGCAGTGACTCGAGGGAAGCTAACTATGGCTACACCTTC
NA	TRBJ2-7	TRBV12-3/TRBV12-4	CASRQNYEQYF	TGTGCCAGCAGACAGAACTACGAGCAGTACTTC
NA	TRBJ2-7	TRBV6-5	CASLGEVNEQYF	TGTGCCAGCCTAGGGGAGGTGAACGAGCAGTACTTC
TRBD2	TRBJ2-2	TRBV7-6	CASSPLAGVTAGELFF	TGTGCCAGCAGCCCACTAGCGGGGGTCACCGCTGGGGAGCTGTTTTTT
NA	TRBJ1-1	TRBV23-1	CASSHRGIGTEAFF	TGCGCCAGCAGTCATCGGGGGATAGGCACTGAAGCTTTCTTT
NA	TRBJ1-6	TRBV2	CASSEWPGRGSPLHF	TGTGCCAGCAGTGAATGGCCGGGGAGAGGATCACCCCTCCACTTT
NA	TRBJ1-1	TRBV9	CASSLTGNTEAFF	TGTGCCAGCAGTTTGACAGGTAACACTGAAGCTTTCTTT
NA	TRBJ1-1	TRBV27	CASSLFRGNTEAFF	TGTGCCAGCAGTTTATTCAGGGGTAACACTGAAGCTTTCTTT